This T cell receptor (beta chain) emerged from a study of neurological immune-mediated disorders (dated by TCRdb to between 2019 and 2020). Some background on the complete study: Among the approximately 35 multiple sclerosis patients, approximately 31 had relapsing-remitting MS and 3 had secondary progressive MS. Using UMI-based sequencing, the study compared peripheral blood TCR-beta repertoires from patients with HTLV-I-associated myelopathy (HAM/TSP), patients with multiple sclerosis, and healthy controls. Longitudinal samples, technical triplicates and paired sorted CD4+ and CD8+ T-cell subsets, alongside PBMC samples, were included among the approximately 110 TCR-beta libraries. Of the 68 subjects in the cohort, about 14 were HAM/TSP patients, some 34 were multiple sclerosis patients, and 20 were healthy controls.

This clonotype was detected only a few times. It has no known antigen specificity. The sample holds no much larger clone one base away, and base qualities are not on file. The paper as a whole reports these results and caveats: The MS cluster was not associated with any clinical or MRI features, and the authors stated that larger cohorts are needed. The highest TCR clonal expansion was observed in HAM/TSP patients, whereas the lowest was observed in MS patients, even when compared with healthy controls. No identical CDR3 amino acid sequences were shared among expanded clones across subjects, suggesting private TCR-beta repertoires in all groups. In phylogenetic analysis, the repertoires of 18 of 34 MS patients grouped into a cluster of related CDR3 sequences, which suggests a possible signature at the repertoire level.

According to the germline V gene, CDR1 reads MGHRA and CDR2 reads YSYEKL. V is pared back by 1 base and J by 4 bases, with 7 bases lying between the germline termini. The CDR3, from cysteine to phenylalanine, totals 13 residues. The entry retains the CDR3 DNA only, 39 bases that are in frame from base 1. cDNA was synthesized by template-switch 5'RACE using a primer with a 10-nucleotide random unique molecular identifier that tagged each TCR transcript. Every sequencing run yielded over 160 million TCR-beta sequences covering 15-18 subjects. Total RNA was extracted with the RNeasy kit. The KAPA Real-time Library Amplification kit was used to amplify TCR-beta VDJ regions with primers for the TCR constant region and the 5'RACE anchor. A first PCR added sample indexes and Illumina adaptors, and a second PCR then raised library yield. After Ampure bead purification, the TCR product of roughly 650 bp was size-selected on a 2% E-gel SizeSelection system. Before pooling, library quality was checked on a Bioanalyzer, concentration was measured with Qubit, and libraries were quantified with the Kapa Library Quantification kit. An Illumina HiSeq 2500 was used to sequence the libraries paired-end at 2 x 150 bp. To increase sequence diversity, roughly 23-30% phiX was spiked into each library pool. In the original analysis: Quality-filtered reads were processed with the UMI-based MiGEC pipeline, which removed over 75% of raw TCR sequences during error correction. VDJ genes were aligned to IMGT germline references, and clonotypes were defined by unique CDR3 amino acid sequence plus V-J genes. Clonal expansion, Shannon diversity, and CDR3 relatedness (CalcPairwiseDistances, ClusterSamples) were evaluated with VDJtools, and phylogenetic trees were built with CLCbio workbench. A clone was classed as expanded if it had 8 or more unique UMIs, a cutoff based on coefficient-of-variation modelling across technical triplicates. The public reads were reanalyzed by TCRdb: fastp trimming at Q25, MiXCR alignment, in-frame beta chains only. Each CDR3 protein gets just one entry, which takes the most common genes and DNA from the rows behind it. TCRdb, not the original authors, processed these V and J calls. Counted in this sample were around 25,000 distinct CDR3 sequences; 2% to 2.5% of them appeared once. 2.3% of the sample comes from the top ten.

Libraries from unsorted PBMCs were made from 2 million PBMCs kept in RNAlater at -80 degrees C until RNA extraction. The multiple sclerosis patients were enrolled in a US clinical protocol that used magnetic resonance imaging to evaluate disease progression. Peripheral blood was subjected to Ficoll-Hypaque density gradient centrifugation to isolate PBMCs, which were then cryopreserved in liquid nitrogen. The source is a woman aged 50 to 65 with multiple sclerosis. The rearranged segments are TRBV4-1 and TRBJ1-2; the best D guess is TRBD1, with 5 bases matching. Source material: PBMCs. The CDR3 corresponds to CASSQGQGYGYTF. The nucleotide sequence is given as TGCGCCAGCAGCCAAGGGCAGGGCTATGGCTACACCTTC.